This TCR beta chain appears in the sequencing data of a study of neurological immune-mediated disorders. The CDR3 consists of 16 residues. V trimming: 5 bases; J trimming: 6 bases; junction bases outside the gene matches: 11. Looked up from germline, CDR1 is SNHLY and CDR2 is FYNNEI. In its sample, this clonotype was seen many times. Over 170 million TCR-beta sequences (from 15-18 subjects) were yielded by each sequencing run. TCRdb re-derived calls from the 5' RACE reads in MiXCR, one entry per CDR3 protein. The data hold over 55,000 distinct CDR3 sequences, with around 2.3% observed a single time. The receptor's source is a man between 50 and 59 years old with multiple sclerosis. Sequencing was carried out using PBMCs. The chain carries TRBV2 and TRBJ2-2; 8 bases align to TRBD1. As DNA, the CDR3 is TGTGCCAGCAGTAAAGGGCAGGGGGCGGTCGCCGGGGAGCTGTTTTTT. It codes for CASSKGQGAVAGELFF.